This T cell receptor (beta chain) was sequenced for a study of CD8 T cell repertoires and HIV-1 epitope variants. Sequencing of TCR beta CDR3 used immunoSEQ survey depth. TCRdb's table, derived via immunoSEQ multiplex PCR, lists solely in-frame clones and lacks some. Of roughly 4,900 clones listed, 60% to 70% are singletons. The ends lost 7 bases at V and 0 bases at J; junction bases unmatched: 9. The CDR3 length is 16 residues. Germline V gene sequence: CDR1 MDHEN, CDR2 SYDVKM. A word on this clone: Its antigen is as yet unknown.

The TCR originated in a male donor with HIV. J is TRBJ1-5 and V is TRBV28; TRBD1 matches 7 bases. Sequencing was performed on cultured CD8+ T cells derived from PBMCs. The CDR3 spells CASTETGAYSNQPQHF. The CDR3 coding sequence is TGTGCCAGCACCGAAACAGGGGCCTATAGCAATCAGCCCCAGCATTTT.